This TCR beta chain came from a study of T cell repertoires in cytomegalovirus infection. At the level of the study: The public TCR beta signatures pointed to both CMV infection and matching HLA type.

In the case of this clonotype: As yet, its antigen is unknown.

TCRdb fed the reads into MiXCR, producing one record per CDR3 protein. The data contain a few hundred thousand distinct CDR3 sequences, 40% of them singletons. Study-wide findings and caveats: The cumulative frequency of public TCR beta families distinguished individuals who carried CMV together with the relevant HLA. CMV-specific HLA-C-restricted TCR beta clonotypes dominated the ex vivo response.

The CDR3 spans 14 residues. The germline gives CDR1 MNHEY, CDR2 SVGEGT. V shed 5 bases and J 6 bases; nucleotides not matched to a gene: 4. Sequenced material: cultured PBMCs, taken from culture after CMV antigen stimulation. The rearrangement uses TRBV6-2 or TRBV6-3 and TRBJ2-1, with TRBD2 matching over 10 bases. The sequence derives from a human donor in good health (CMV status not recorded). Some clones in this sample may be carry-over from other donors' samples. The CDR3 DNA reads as TGTGCCAGCAGTCCTAGCGGGAGACCCAATGAGCAGTTCTTC. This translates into CASSPSGRPNEQFF.